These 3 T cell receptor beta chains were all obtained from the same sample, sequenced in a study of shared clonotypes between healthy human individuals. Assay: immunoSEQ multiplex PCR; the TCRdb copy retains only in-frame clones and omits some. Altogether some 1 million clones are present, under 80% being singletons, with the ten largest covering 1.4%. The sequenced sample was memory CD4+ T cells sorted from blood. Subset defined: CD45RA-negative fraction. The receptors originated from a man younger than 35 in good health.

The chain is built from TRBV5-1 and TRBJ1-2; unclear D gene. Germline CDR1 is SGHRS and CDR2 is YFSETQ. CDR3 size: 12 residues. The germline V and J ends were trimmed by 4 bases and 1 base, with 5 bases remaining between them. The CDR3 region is CASSDINYGYTF. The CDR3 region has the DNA TGCGCCAGCAGCGACATTAACTATGGCTACACCTTC.

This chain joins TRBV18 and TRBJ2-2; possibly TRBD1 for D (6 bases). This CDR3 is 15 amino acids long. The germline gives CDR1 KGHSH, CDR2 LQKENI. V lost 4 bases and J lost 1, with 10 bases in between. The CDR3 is CASSRTTGNTGELFF. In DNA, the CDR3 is TGTGCCAGCTCACGTACGACAGGGAACACCGGGGAGCTGTTTTTT. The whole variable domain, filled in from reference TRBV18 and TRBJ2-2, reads NAGVMQNPRHLVRRRGQEARLRCSPMKGHSHVYWYRQLPEEGLKFMVYLQKENIIDESGMPKERFSAEFPKEGPSILRIQQVVRGDSAAYFCASSRTTGNTGELFFGEGSRLTVL.

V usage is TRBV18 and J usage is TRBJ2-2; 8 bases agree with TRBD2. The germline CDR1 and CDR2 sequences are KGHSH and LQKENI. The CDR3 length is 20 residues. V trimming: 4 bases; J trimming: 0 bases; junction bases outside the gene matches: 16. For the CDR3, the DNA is TGTGCCAGCTCACGTCAAAGCGAGCGGGAGTTACGTGCGAACACCGGGGAGCTGTTTTTT. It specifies CASSRQSERELRANTGELFF.